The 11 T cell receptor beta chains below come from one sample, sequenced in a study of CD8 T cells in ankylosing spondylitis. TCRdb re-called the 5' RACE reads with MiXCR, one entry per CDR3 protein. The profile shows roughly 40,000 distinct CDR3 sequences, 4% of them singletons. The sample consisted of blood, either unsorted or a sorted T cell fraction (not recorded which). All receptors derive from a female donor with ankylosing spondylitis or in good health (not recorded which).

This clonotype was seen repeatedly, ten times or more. The CDR3 reads CASSARGLVTEAFF. The CDR3 DNA reads TGTGCCAGCAGCGCCCGAGGGCTGGTCACTGAAGCTTTCTTT. The chain is built from TRBV9 and TRBJ1-1; D is unclear. This CDR3 comprises 14 residues. Trimming pared 3 bases from V and 4 bases from J, leaving 13 bases between. CDR1 is SGDLS, CDR2 YYNGEE, per germline.

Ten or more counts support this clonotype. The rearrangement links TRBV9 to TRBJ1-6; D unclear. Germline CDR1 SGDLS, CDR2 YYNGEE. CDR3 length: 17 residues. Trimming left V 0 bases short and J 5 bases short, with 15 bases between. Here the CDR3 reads CASSVEPQELNNSPLHF. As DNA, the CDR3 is TGTGCCAGCAGCGTAGAGCCCCAGGAACTCAATAATTCACCCCTCCACTTT.

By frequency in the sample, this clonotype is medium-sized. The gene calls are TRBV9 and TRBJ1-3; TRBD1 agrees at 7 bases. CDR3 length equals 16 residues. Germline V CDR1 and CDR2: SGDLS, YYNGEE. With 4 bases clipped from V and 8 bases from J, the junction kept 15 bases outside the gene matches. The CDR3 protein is CASSHSIGQETHTIYF. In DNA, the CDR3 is TGTGCCAGCAGCCATTCGATCGGACAGGAGACGCACACCATATATTTT.

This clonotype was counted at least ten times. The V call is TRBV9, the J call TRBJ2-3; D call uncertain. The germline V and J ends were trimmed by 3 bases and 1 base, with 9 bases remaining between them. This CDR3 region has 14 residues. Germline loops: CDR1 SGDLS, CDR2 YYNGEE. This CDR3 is CASSEGWGTDTQYF. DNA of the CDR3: TGTGCCAGCAGCGAGGGATGGGGCACAGATACGCAGTATTTT.

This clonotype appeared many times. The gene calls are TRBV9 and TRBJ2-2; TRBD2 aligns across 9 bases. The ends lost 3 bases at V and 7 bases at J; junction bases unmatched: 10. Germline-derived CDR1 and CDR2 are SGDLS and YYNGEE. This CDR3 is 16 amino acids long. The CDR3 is CASSGSASGAGGELFF. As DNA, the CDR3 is TGTGCCAGCAGCGGCTCAGCTAGCGGGGCGGGCGGGGAGCTGTTTTTT. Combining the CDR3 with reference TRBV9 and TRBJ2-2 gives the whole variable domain DSGVTQTPKHLITATGQRVTLRCSPRSGDLSVYWYQQSLDQGLQFLIQYYNGEERAKGNILERFSAQQFPDLHSELNLSSLELGDSALYFCASSGSASGAGGELFFGEGSRLTVL.

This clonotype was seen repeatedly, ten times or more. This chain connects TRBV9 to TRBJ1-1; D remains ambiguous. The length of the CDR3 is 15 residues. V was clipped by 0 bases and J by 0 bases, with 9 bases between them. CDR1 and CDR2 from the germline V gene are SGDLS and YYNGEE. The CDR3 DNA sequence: TGTGCCAGCAGCGTAGAAACAGACCTGAACACTGAAGCTTTCTTT. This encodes CASSVETDLNTEAFF.

CDR3 residues: CASSSDREADTQYF. Written as DNA, the CDR3 is TGTGCCAGCAGTTCGGACAGGGAGGCAGATACGCAGTATTTT. The V call is TRBV9, the J call TRBJ2-3; TRBD1 aligns across 8 bases. The germline gives CDR1 SGDLS, CDR2 YYNGEE. V dropped 5 bases and J dropped 4; count of bases not matched to a gene: 6. The CDR3 contains 14 residues.

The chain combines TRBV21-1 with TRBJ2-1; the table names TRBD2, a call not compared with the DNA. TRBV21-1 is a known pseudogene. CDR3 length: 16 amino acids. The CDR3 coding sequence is TGTGCCAGCAGCGCGGCGGGGGGGCCGGTGTACAATGAGCAGTTCTTC. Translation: CASSAAGGPVYNEQFF.

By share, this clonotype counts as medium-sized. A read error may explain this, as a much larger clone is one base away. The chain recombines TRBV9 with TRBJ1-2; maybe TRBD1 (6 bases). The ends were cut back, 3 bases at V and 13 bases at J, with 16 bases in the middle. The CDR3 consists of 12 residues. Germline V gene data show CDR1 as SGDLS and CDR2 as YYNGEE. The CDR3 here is CASSGNRQVPTF. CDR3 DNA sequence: TGTGCCAGCAGCGGAAACCGACAGGTTCCCACCTTC.

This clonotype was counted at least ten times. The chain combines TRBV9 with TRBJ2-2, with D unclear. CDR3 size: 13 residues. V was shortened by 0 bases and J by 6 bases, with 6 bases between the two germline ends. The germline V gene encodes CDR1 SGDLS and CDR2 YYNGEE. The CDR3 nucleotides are TGTGCCAGCAGCGTAGACTCCCCCGGGGAGCTGTTTTTT. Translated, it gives CASSVDSPGELFF. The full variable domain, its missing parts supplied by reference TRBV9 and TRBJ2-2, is DSGVTQTPKHLITATGQRVTLRCSPRSGDLSVYWYQQSLDQGLQFLIQYYNGEERAKGNILERFSAQQFPDLHSELNLSSLELGDSALYFCASSVDSPGELFFGEGSRLTVL.

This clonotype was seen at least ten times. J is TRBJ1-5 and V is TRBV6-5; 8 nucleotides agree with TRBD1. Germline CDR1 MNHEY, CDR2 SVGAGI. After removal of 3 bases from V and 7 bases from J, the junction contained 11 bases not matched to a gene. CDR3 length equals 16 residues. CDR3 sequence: CASSYYVGQGWQPQHF. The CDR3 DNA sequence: TGTGCCAGCAGTTATTACGTAGGACAGGGTTGGCAGCCCCAGCATTTT.